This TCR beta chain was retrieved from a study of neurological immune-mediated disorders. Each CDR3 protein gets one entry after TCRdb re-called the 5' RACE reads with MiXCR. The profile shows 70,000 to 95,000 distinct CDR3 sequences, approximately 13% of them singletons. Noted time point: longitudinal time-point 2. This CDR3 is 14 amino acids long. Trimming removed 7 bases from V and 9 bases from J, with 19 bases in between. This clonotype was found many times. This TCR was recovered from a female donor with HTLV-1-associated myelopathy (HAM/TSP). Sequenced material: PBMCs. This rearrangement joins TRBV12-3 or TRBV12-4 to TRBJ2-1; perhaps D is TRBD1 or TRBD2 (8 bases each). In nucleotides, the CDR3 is TGTGCCAGCACCCAGCCGGGGGGGACAGGTGAGCAGTTCTTC. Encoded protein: CASTQPGGTGEQFF.